This T cell receptor (beta chain) was obtained from a study of blood T cells in healthy people across ages. Whole-study results and caveats: With age, beta diversity per million T cells declined roughly linearly, significantly by 35 to 40.

A remark on this clonotype: The antigen is undetermined.

CDR3 length: 14 residues. CDR1 LGHNA and CDR2 YSLEER come from the germline V gene. V lost 2 bases and J lost 0, with 7 bases in between. Together with a sample-barcoded 5' primer, a J-beta primer mix was included in a second PCR lasting about 7 to 11 cycles. Individual samples furnished no less than 2.5 million CDR3-containing paired-end reads apiece. Each CDR3 protein gets one entry after TCRdb re-called the 5' RACE reads with MiXCR. This sample has over 1,500,000 distinct CDR3 sequences, with 40% to 55% found just once. Per sample, a minimum of 6 million PBMCs were isolated. The total RNA that was extracted per sample amounted to at least 5 micrograms.

The chain uses TRBV4-3 and TRBJ1-1, with no clear D. The TCR originated in a woman aged 40 to 50 in good health. The sequencing input was blood. The CDR3 coding sequence is TGCGCCAGCAGCCAAACGGGGTTGAACACTGAAGCTTTCTTT. Amino acids: CASSQTGLNTEAFF.